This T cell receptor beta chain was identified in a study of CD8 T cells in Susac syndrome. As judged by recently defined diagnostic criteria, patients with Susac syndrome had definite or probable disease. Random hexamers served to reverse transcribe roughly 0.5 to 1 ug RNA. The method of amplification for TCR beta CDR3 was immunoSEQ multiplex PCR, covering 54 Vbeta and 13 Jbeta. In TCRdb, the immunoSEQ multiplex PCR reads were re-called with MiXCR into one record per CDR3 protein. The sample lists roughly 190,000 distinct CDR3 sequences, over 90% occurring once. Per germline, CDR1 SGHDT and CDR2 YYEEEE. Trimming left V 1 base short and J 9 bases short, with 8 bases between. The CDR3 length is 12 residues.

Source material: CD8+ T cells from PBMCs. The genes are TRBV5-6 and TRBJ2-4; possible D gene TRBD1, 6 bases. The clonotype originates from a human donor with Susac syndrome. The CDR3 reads CASSLTGSIQYF. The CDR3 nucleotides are TGTGCCAGCAGCTTGACAGGGAGCATTCAGTACTTC.